This TCR beta chain was obtained from a study of vaccination effects on CD4 cells after COVID-19. Assay: immunoSEQ multiplex PCR; the TCRdb copy retains only in-frame clones and omits some. The table has 35,000 to 55,000 clones, over 65% seen once. CDR3 length: 12 amino acids. Trimming took 7 bases from V and 3 from J; bases not matched to a gene: 2. The germline gives CDR1 SQVTM, CDR2 ANQGSEA. Points on this clone: No antigen is known for it.

With about ten days of culture completed, CD4+ T cells were isolated. By PCR, the person was confirmed to have had SARS-CoV-2 infection between March and December 2020. It was two doses of either the BNT162b2 or mRNA-1273 vaccine that participants received. IL-2 medium took the place of half the medium on both days 3 and 7. The sample here was CD4+ T cells from PBMCs cultured without peptide, taken after COVID-19 vaccination. This chain joins TRBV29-1 and TRBJ2-1; 8 positions agree with TRBD1. The TCR sequence derives from a human donor who had a prior SARS-CoV-2 infection. The CDR3 coding sequence is TGCAGCGCTACAGGGGGCTACAATGAGCAGTTCTTC. Protein product: CSATGGYNEQFF.